This T cell receptor (beta chain) was identified during a study of regulatory T cells in long-lasting Graves disease. The germline V and J ends were trimmed by 4 bases and 3 bases, with 16 bases remaining between them. The CDR3 runs 15 residues. The germline gives CDR1 SGHKS, CDR2 YYEKEE (reference sequence). Indicated time point: newly diagnosed GD, antithyroid drugs for less than 3 months. The TCR library was made from RNA that had been extracted from PBMCs in TRIzol. This clonotype was seen repeatedly, ten times or more. The authors built TCR beta libraries using iRepertoire HTBI primers and Arm-PCR of CDR3 regions. TCRdb re-derived calls from the multiplex PCR reads in MiXCR, one entry per CDR3 protein. The sample lists approximately 470,000 distinct CDR3 sequences; 15% to 20% were seen once. These data also featured in a second study, about T cells in Graves' hyperthyroidism and ophthalmopathy.

The chain employs TRBV5-5 and TRBJ2-5; tentatively, D is TRBD2 (5 bases). The source of this sequence is a man aged 40-49 years with Graves disease. Sequencing used peripheral blood mononuclear cells (PBMCs), obtained at new diagnosis, from a patient treated with antithyroid drugs. CDR3: CASSRTTRSKETQYF. Here the CDR3 DNA reads TGTGCCAGCAGCCGAACAACTAGAAGTAAAGAGACCCAGTACTTC.